The clone carrying this T cell receptor (beta chain) was counted at least ten times. Its antigen is still unknown. This entry is derived from a study of tumor-infiltrating lymphocytes in primary liver carcinoma. The CDR3 spans 12 residues. Germline V CDR1 and CDR2: ENHRY, SYGVKD. V was trimmed by 8 bases and J by 3 bases, leaving 10 bases between them. Investigators took RNA and DNA out together from 20-30 mg of unsorted bulk tissue. Starting material of around 460 ng total RNA yielded TCR beta cDNA via a constant-region primer. The TCR beta library was amplified through three nested multiplex PCR rounds in a modified ARM-PCR procedure. Investigators reported that the first two PCR rounds, at roughly 10 cycles each, used TRBV1-TRBV30 forward primers with a C-beta reverse primer. TCRdb passed the multiplex PCR reads through MiXCR, listing each CDR3 protein once. The repertoire consists of some 120,000 distinct CDR3 sequences, with approximately 64% occurring once and the leading ten covering roughly 8%.

Study-wide findings and caveats: All five tumor regions shared only about 7-25% of top clones.

This rearrangement joins TRBV10-3 to TRBJ1-1; D is ambiguous. The clonotype was recovered from a woman in her sixties with primary liver carcinoma and hepatitis B virus infection. The sequencing input was liver tumor tissue from sampling region 3. Subset denoted: tumor region T3, left-lateral pole. CDR3 protein: CAIGRGDTEAFF. In nucleotides, the CDR3 is TGTGCCATCGGGCGGGGTGACACTGAAGCTTTCTTT.